A selection of T cell receptor beta chains follows, all from one sample in a study of T cell repertoires in cytomegalovirus infection. TCRdb used MiXCR to reprocess the reads, holding one entry per CDR3 protein. The table includes under 250,000 distinct CDR3 sequences, approximately 13% detected once. Material: PBMCs. These receptor sequences come from a human donor in good health (CMV status not recorded). Some clones in this sample may be carry-over from other donors' samples. Both conserved end residues are part of each CDR3. D genes are given only for firm matches. The size field is filled for only some rows; it gives once, few, many or a size class.

v_call	clone_size	d_call	j_call	cdr3_nt	cdr3_aa
TRBV25-1	.	.	TRBJ1-1	TGTGCCAGCAGTGGTGGCCCTGGGACTGAAGCTTTCTTT	CASSGGPGTEAFF
TRBV18	.	.	TRBJ2-1	TGTGCCAGCTCACCGTTGGGGAGATCCTACAATGAGCAGTTCTTC	CASSPLGRSYNEQFF
TRBV29-1	many	.	TRBJ2-6	TGCAGCGTTTCGGACAGAAACTCTGGGGCCAACGTCCTGACTTTC	CSVSDRNSGANVLTF
TRBV25-1	many	TRBD2	TRBJ2-7	TGTGCCAGCAGTGACCCGCGGGGGGCTTACGAGCAGTACTTC	CASSDPRGAYEQYF
TRBV24-1	many	TRBD1	TRBJ2-1	TGTGCCACCAGTGACCCCGGGACAGGGGCCTACAATGAGCAGTTCTTC	CATSDPGTGAYNEQFF
TRBV5-1	many	.	TRBJ1-6	TGCGCCAGCAGCTTGGGAGAGTTCGATAATTCACCCCTCCACTTT	CASSLGEFDNSPLHF
TRBV4-2	many	.	TRBJ1-4	TGTGCCAGCAGCTTTTCTGGAGGAACAAGCGGTGAAAAACTGTTTTTT	CASSFSGGTSGEKLFF
TRBV29-1	.	TRBD1	TRBJ1-3	TGCAGCGTTCTCGGGACAGGGCCGAAAAACACCATATATTTT	CSVLGTGPKNTIYF
TRBV11-1	many	.	TRBJ2-1	TGTGCCAGCAGCTTAATACAGGGTTACAATGAGCAGTTCTTC	CASSLIQGYNEQFF
TRBV29-1	few	.	TRBJ1-3	TGCAGCTCAACTCAGGGGAACACCATATATTTT	CSSTQGNTIYF
TRBV6-2/TRBV6-3	many	TRBD2	TRBJ2-2	TGTGCCAGCAGTTACCCTAGCGGGAGGGAAACGAACACCGGGGAGCTGTTTTTT	CASSYPSGRETNTGELFF
TRBV7-2	.	TRBD2	TRBJ2-7	TGTGCCAGCAGCTTGCTAGCGGGAATGTACGAGCAGTACTTC	CASSLLAGMYEQYF
TRBV4-3	many	.	TRBJ1-1	TGCGCCAGCAGCCAAGATCCCAGGAACACTGAAGCTTTCTTT	CASSQDPRNTEAFF
TRBV7-2	many	.	TRBJ2-2	TGTGCCAGCAGCTTAGACCTCCCTACGACGCTGTTTTTT	CASSLDLPTTLFF
TRBV11-2	few	.	TRBJ2-2	TGTGCCGTTACCGTTGCGAACACCGGGGAGCTGTTTTTT	CAVTVANTGELFF
TRBV6-2/TRBV6-3	many	TRBD2	TRBJ2-3	TGTGCCAGCAGGGCCGGGACTAGCGGGAGAACGACAGATACGCAGTATTTT	CASRAGTSGRTTDTQYF
TRBV2	.	.	TRBJ2-7	TGTGCCAGCAGCCCCGACGGAGTGAACTACGAGCAGTACTTC	CASSPDGVNYEQYF
TRBV27	.	TRBD2	TRBJ2-5	TGTGCCAGCAGTTTTTCGCGGGGGGGGGAGACCCAGTACTTC	CASSFSRGGETQYF
TRBV11-3	many	.	TRBJ2-3	TGTGCCAGCAGCTTAGATAATGGGGCAGATACGCAGTATTTT	CASSLDNGADTQYF
TRBV7-2	many	.	TRBJ2-2	TGTGCCAGCAGCTTTAACACCGGGGAGCTGTTTTTT	CASSFNTGELFF
TRBV11-3	.	.	TRBJ1-1	TGTGCCAGCAGCTTAAACTTTTTTGAAGCTTTCTTT	CASSLNFFEAFF
TRBV28	many	TRBD2	TRBJ2-7	TGTGCCAGCACCCTTGGGGCGGGAGGAAAGTACGAGCAGTACTTC	CASTLGAGGKYEQYF
TRBV5-6	.	.	TRBJ2-7	TGTGCCAGCAGCCCTGGTCGGGGTTACGAGCAGTACTTC	CASSPGRGYEQYF
TRBV2	few	.	TRBJ2-7	TGTGCCAGCAGTGAAGCGGCGGTATGGCAGTACTTC	CASSEAAVWQYF
TRBV4-3	many	.	TRBJ1-1	TGCGCCAGCAGTCGGACAGATAACACTGAAGCTTTCTTT	CASSRTDNTEAFF
TRBV20-1	many	TRBD2	TRBJ2-5	TGCAGTGCTAGAGTGGGGACTAGCGCCCTAGAGACCCAGTACTTC	CSARVGTSALETQYF
TRBV28	many	.	TRBJ1-5	TGTGCCAGCATTACGGATGGCAATCAGCCCCAGCATTTT	CASITDGNQPQHF
TRBV30	.	.	TRBJ1-2	TGTGCCTGGATGAACACCTATGGCTACACCTTC	CAWMNTYGYTF
TRBV7-2	few	.	TRBJ2-3	TGTGCCAGCAGCGCTAGCGCCACAGATACGCAGTATTTT	CASSASATDTQYF
TRBV3-1	.	TRBD1	TRBJ2-5	TGTGCCAGCAACTCGGCGGGACAGGGCGGGGAGACCCAGTACTTC	CASNSAGQGGETQYF
TRBV6-1	many	TRBD1	TRBJ1-4	TGTGCCAGCAGTGAAGCACGACAGGGGACTAATGAAAAACTGTTTTTT	CASSEARQGTNEKLFF
TRBV5-5	.	TRBD1	TRBJ2-1	TGTGCCAGCAGCTCTGGACAGGGCTACAATGAGCAGTTCTTC	CASSSGQGYNEQFF
TRBV7-2	many	.	TRBJ2-2	TGTGCCAGCAGCCTACAGGGCCCGAACACCGGGGAGCTGTTTTTT	CASSLQGPNTGELFF
TRBV7-2	many	.	TRBJ1-1	TGTGCCAGCAGCCCGACCAGGACTGTGAATGCTGAAGCTTTCTTT	CASSPTRTVNAEAFF
TRBV5-4	many	.	TRBJ2-3	TGTGCCAGCAGCTGGCGCGGGGATGCTGATACGCAGTATTTT	CASSWRGDADTQYF
TRBV20-1	few	TRBD1	TRBJ1-5	TGCAGTGCTCTAGACAGGGATAGCAATCAGCCCCAGCATTTT	CSALDRDSNQPQHF
TRBV28	many	.	TRBJ1-6	TGTGCCAGCAGTTCGAATTCACCCCTCCACTTT	CASSSNSPLHF
TRBV9	.	TRBD1	TRBJ2-5	TGTGCCAGCAGCGGGACGGGACAGATTCAAGAGACCCAGTACTTC	CASSGTGQIQETQYF
TRBV20-1	.	TRBD2	TRBJ2-1	TGCAGTGCTAGAGATCACCTAGCGGGAGCCTCAAATGAGCAGTTCTTC	CSARDHLAGASNEQFF
TRBV11-3	.	.	TRBJ2-7	TGTGCCAGCAGCTTACAGGACCTCTCCTACGAGCAGTACTTC	CASSLQDLSYEQYF
TRBV5-4	many	TRBD2	TRBJ2-3	TGTGCCAGCAGCCAGGTCGGCAGCGGGGGGTCTAGCACAGATACGCAGTATTTT	CASSQVGSGGSSTDTQYF